A single sample gave rise to the 12 T cell receptor beta chains below, sequenced in a study of T cells in Graves' hyperthyroidism and ophthalmopathy. RNA transcripts gave rise to amplified TCR beta CDR3 regions. Using the HTBI primer set, a first-round RT-PCR was run on the TCR CDR3. TCRdb reanalysed the multiplex PCR reads using MiXCR and keeps one entry per CDR3 protein. This repertoire shows about 570,000 distinct CDR3 sequences, 40% to 55% found once; its top ten account for roughly 20%. Material: peripheral blood or thyroid tissue (not recorded which). The source of these receptors is an adult woman with Graves' disease, either hyperthyroidism or ophthalmopathy (not recorded which).

Many counts were recorded for this clonotype. This chain joins TRBV15 and TRBJ1-6; possible D gene TRBD1, 5 bases. The CDR3 spans 16 residues. CDR1 LNHNV and CDR2 YYDKDF come from the germline V gene (reference sequence). V dropped 4 bases and J dropped 5 bases, with 15 bases sitting between them. The CDR3 DNA follows: TGTGCCACCAGCACCGGAGACAGCTCAAATAATTCACCCCTCCACTTT. Translated: CATSTGDSSNNSPLHF.

The chain joins TRBV19 to TRBJ1-1; D is undetermined. Germline CDR1 is LNHDA and CDR2 is SQIVND (reference sequence). The V end was cut by 3 bases, the J end by 4 bases, with 6 bases between. The CDR3 is 12 amino acids. CDR3 nucleotides: TGTGCCAGTAGTATGGCTGGCACTGAAGCTTTCTTT. It yields the protein CASSMAGTEAFF.

In regard to this clonotype: The junction departs from the called germline gene at one end, perhaps through a read error. This sequence joins TRBV19 and TRBJ1-1; D unclear. Germline V gene data show CDR1 as LNHDA and CDR2 as SQIVND (reference sequence). The CDR3 loop spans 13 amino acids. CDR3 loop: CACSDGPGISTFF. In nucleotides, the CDR3 is TGTGCCTGTAGTGACGGACCGGGGATTTCAACTTTCTTT.

This clonotype was counted many times. The chain recombines TRBV5-1 with TRBJ1-5; perhaps TRBD1 as D (6 bases). The germline gives CDR1 SGHRS, CDR2 YFSETQ. The V end lost 0 bases, the J end lost 6 bases, and 10 bases lay between the germline ends. This CDR3 has 14 amino acids. In DNA form, the CDR3 reads TGCGCCAGCAGCTTGGAGGGGGGGCCTCAGCCCCAGCATTTT. This encodes CASSLEGGPQPQHF.

The gene calls are TRBV10-3 and TRBJ1-2; D perhaps matches TRBD1 (6 bases). The CDR3 consists of 16 residues. CDR1 is ENHRY and CDR2 is SYGVKD in the germline V gene. V shed 4 bases and J shed 3 bases, with 18 bases lying between them. The CDR3 region is CAISVHRVRTDYGYTF. CDR3 nucleotides: TGTGCCATCAGTGTTCACAGGGTCAGAACAGACTATGGCTACACCTTC.

This clonotype was picked up many times. The genes are TRBV11-2 and TRBJ1-6; weak D call: TRBD1 (5 bases). The CDR3 loop spans 11 amino acids. Trimming took off 4 bases at V and 14 bases at J, with 9 bases between the two ends. Per germline, CDR1 SGHAT and CDR2 FQNNGV. This CDR3 is CASSSGVALHF. DNA of the CDR3: TGTGCCAGCAGCTCGGGGGTAGCCCTCCACTTT.

The chain recombines TRBV7-8 with TRBJ2-5; maybe TRBD2 (5 bases). CDR1 is SGHVS, CDR2 FQNEAQ, per germline. The CDR3 contains 13 residues. V was cut by 11 bases and J by 1 base, with 14 bases left in between. The CDR3 here is CAVGSGFQETQYF. In DNA, the CDR3 is TGTGCCGTGGGGAGCGGCTTCCAAGAGACCCAGTACTTC.

Turning to this clonotype: As the CDR3 is not closed by the conserved phenylalanine or tryptophan, this likely results from a read error. The V and J genes are TRBV7-2 and TRBJ1-2; perhaps TRBD1 as D (5 bases). CDR1 is SGHTA and CDR2 is FQGNSA in the germline V gene. The CDR3 is 12 residues long. The V and J ends lost 5 bases and 6 bases respectively, with 10 bases between them. CDR3 sequence reads: CASSLQGHGYTL. The CDR3 DNA sequence: TGTGCCAGCAGCCTGCAGGGACATGGCTACACCCTC.

Comment on this clonotype: A much larger clone sits a single nucleotide away, making a read error possible. This likely comes from a read error, as the CDR3 has no conserved phenylalanine or tryptophan at its end. The chain employs TRBV2 and TRBJ1-2; D may be TRBD1 (6 bases). The V end was cut by 7 bases, the J end by 7 bases, with 13 bases between. Per the germline V gene, CDR1 is SNHLY and CDR2 is FYNNEI. There are 12 residues in the CDR3. The CDR3 nucleotides are TGTGCCAGCACTGGAACAGGGACTGGCTACACCCTC. It specifies CASTGTGTGYTL.

The CDR3 DNA follows: TGTGCCATCAGCCTAGGGACAGCGAACACCGGGGCAACTAATGAAAAACTGTTTTTT. Translating gives CAISLGTANTGATNEKLFF. The chain links TRBV10-3 to TRBJ1-4, with 7 bases fitting TRBD1. The length of the CDR3 is 19 residues. Germline trimming cut 6 bases from V and 0 bases from J; bases unmatched to any gene: 16. Germline CDR1 is ENHRY and CDR2 is SYGVKD.

This clonotype was seen ten or more times. The V call is TRBV7-9, the J call TRBJ2-5; possibly TRBD2 for D (6 bases). Trimming pared 4 bases from V and 5 bases from J, leaving 20 bases between. Germline-derived CDR1 and CDR2 are SEHNR and FQNEAQ (reference sequence). This CDR3 is built from 16 residues. The CDR3 DNA is TGTGCCAGCAGCTCGACCCCGGGAGTCGGCGGGGAGACCCAGTACTTC. Its protein is CASSSTPGVGGETQYF.

The chain is built from TRBV7-2 and TRBJ2-3, with no clear D. The CDR3 totals 13 residues. The germline V and J ends were trimmed by 3 bases and 4 bases, with 8 bases remaining between them. Germline V gene lookup returns CDR1 SGHTA and CDR2 FQGNSA. DNA for the CDR3: TGTGCCAGCAGCTTTCCTGGGGCAGATACGCAGTATTTT. It yields the protein CASSFPGADTQYF.